This TCR beta chain was observed in a study of blood T cell repertoires in COVID-19. As for the study in general: Some COVID-19 samples were acute and others convalescent; all came from the United States, Italy and Spain. T cells, B-cell-depleted T cells, or PBMCs supplied cDNA or gDNA.

CDR1 is SGHAT and CDR2 is FQNNGV in the germline V gene. The CDR3 runs 15 residues. V was pared by 3 bases and J by 7 bases, with 5 bases of the junction left unmatched. In the authors' methods: It was from reference gene primer amplification that nucleated cell counts were estimated. TCRdb's table, derived via immunoSEQ multiplex PCR, lists solely in-frame clones and lacks some. V and J calls and clone size are as listed in that table; D and trimming were resolved from the DNA. The table records tens of thousands of clones, roughly 87% of them present only once. The specimen sequenced was peripheral blood. The chain links TRBV11-2 to TRBJ1-6; 8 bases fit TRBD1. The source is a man in his sixties with active COVID-19. CDR3 in amino acids: CASSFLDRANSPLHF. The CDR3 DNA follows: TGTGCCAGCAGCTTCTTGGACAGGGCGAATTCACCCCTCCACTTT.